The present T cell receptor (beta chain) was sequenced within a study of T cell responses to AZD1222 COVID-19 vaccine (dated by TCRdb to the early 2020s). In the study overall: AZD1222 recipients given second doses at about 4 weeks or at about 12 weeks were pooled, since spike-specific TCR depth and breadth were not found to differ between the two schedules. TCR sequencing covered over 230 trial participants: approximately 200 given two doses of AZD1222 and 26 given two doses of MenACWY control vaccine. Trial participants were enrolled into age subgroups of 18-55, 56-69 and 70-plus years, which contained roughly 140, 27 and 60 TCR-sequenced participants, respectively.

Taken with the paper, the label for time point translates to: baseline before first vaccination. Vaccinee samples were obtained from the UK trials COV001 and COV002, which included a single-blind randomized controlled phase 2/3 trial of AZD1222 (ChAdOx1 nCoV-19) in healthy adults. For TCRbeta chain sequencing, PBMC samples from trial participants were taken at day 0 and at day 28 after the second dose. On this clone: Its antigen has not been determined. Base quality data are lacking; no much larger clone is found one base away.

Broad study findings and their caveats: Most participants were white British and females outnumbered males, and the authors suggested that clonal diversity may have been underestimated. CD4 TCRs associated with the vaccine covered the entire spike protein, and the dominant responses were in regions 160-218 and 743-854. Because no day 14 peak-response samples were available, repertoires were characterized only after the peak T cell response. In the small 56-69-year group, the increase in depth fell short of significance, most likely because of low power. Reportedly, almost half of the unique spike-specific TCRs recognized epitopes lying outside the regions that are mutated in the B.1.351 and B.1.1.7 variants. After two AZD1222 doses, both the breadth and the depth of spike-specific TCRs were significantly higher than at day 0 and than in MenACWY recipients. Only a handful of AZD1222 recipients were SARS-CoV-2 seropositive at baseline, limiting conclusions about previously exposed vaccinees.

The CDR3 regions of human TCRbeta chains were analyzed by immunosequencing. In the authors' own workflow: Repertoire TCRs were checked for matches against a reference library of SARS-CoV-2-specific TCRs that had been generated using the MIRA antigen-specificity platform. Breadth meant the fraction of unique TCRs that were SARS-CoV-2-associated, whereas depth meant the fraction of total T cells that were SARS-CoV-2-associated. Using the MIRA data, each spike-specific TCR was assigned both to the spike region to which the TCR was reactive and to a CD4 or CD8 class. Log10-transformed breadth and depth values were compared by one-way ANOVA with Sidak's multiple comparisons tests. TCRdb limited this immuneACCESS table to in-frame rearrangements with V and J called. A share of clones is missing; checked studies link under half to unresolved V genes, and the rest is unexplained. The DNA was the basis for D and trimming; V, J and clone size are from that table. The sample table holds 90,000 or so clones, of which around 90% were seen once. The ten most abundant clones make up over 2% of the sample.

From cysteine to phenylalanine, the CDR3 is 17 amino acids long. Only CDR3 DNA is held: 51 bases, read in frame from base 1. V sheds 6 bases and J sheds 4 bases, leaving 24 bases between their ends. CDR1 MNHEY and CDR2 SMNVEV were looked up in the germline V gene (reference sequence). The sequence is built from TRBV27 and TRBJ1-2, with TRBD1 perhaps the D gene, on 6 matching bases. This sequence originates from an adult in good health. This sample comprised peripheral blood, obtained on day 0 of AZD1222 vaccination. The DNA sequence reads TGTGCCAGCAGCCTAGGGGGGATCGGGGGCTACGGCTATGGCTACACCTTC. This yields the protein CASSLGGIGGYGYGYTF.